This T cell receptor (beta chain) originates from a study of metastatic and nonmetastatic thyroid tumors (dated by TCRdb to 2019 to 2021). Study-wide context: Repertoires were compared across peripheral blood and tumor or nodule tissue samples from malignant and benign thyroid patients. Here is what the overall study found, with its caveats: In both blood and tumor samples, TCR beta diversity was reported to be significantly higher in malignant tumors than in benign nodules.

No patient had received any treatment before thyroid surgery. The study retrospectively analysed patient clinical samples collected from about 2012 to 2019 using T-cell receptor beta sequencing. The CDR3 contains 15 residues, cysteine and phenylalanine counted. The DNA shown is the 45-base CDR3, in frame from base 1. Per the germline V gene, SGHRS is the CDR1 and YFSETQ is the CDR2. V lost 0 bases and J lost 2 bases; the stretch between them is 10 bases long. This clone has just a few counts. Its antigen is not yet known. No base quality values were provided; no much bigger clone lies one nucleotide off. The sample has other DNA sequences that encode this CDR3 too. Library prep was done by PCR. These reads were obtained on an Illumina HiSeq 4000. High-throughput sequencing was used to profile the TCR beta-chain CDR3 region of each patient. Processing in the source paper ran as follows. CDR3 differences across clinicopathological groups were used to build a classifier for discriminating distant-metastatic papillary thyroid cancer patients. Repertoire diversity was assessed with the Shannon index, and tumor-blood repertoire similarity with the Morisita-Horn index. Using fastp trimming at Q25 and MiXCR clonotype assembly, TCRdb reanalyzed the public sequencing data and kept in-frame beta chains. TCRdb assigned the V and J calls; the authors' analysis was not used. For this sample the table gives about 52,000 clones, of which 17% were detected only once. The top ten constitute approximately 3% of the sample.

This receptor was taken from a female donor with papillary thyroid cancer or a benign thyroid nodule (not recorded which). Some clones in this sample may be carry-over from other donors' samples. Material: blood. The sequence is built from TRBV5-1 and TRBJ2-3; the D region may be TRBD1 or TRBD2, each matching 5 bases equally. The DNA is TGCGCCAGCAGCTTGGACCAGGGAGACACAGATACGCAGTATTTT. Its amino acids are CASSLDQGDTDTQYF.